These T cell receptor beta chains were read from a single sample in a study of T cells in Graves' hyperthyroidism and ophthalmopathy. TCRdb called the multiplex PCR reads again in MiXCR, with one record for every CDR3 protein. The table records 200,000 to 250,000 distinct CDR3 sequences, roughly a sixth of them present only once. Sequencing was done on a sample of blood. The receptors derive from a man aged 50-59 years with Graves' hyperthyroidism. CDR3s include the opening cysteine and the closing phenylalanine or tryptophan. The D gene is left open where the match is weak. The size entry is marked missing in some rows and otherwise reads once, few, many or a size class.

v_call,clone_size,cdr3_length,j_call,d_call,cdr3_aa,cdr3_nt
TRBV2,NA,12,TRBJ2-7,NA,CASTYGAVEQYF,TGTGCCAGCACATACGGGGCAGTAGAGCAGTACTTC
TRBV29-1,many,14,TRBJ2-1,NA,CSVVGSRAYNEQFF,TGCAGCGTTGTAGGTAGCAGGGCCTACAATGAGCAGTTCTTC
TRBV28,many,13,TRBJ1-1,NA,CASNAQGWAEAFF,TGTGCCAGCAACGCGCAGGGTTGGGCTGAAGCTTTCTTT
TRBV28,many,15,TRBJ2-7,NA,CASSLEGAGLYEQYF,TGTGCCAGCAGTTTAGAGGGTGCCGGGCTCTACGAGCAGTACTTC
TRBV20-1,many,10,TRBJ2-7,NA,CSARDIEQYF,TGCAGTGCTAGGGACATCGAGCAGTACTTC
TRBV4-2,NA,14,TRBJ2-5,NA,CASSQVGFQETQYF,TGTGCCAGCAGCCAGGTTGGCTTCCAAGAGACCCAGTACTTC
TRBV6-2/TRBV6-3,many,13,TRBJ2-5,NA,CASSYTVYETQYF,TGTGCCAGCAGTTACACGGTTTACGAGACCCAGTACTTC
TRBV4-1,NA,16,TRBJ1-6,NA,CASSPTAGAYNSPLHF,TGCGCCAGCAGCCCAACTGCCGGGGCCTATAATTCACCCCTCCACTTT
TRBV18,many,13,TRBJ1-5,NA,CASSPGLDQPQHF,TGTGCCAGCTCGCCAGGGCTGGATCAGCCCCAGCATTTT
TRBV7-2,many,14,TRBJ2-7,TRBD1,CASSPRTGTYEQYF,TGTGCCAGCAGCCCGCGGACAGGAACCTACGAGCAGTACTTC
TRBV25-1,NA,13,TRBJ1-2,NA,CASSERNLAGYTF,TGTGCCAGCAGTGAACGGAACTTGGCGGGCTACACCTTC
TRBV28,many,18,TRBJ2-6,TRBD1,CASTPRTGWKSGANVLTF,TGTGCCAGCACTCCTCGGACAGGGTGGAAGTCTGGGGCCAACGTCCTGACTTTC
TRBV28,NA,12,TRBJ1-5,NA,CASSLAGRFQHF,TGTGCCAGCAGTTTAGCCGGGCGGTTCCAGCATTTT
TRBV11-2,NA,16,TRBJ2-3,NA,CASSSIEYSNTDTQYF,TGTGCCAGCAGCTCAATTGAGTACTCGAACACAGATACGCAGTATTTT
TRBV5-1,few,15,TRBJ2-7,TRBD2,CASSLVPSGSNEQYF,TGCGCCAGCAGCTTGGTACCTAGCGGGAGTAACGAGCAGTACTTC
TRBV11-2,NA,14,TRBJ2-5,NA,CASSQLARQETQYF,TGTGCCAGCAGCCAACTGGCTAGGCAAGAGACCCAGTACTTC
TRBV11-2,many,14,TRBJ1-5,NA,CASSPSGAGQPQHF,TGTGCCAGCAGCCCGTCTGGGGCGGGTCAGCCCCAGCATTTT
TRBV3-1,NA,16,TRBJ2-6,NA,CASSPPTSSGANVLTF,TGTGCCAGCAGCCCTCCGACTAGCTCTGGGGCCAACGTCCTGACTTTC
TRBV5-5,many,16,TRBJ2-1,NA,CASSLGPGLSYNEQFF,TGTGCCAGCAGCTTGGGTCCAGGGTTGTCCTACAATGAGCAGTTCTTC
TRBV20-1,few,12,TRBJ2-5,NA,CSAFRGEETQYF,TGCAGTGCCTTCAGGGGGGAAGAGACCCAGTACTTC
TRBV2,few,13,TRBJ2-7,NA,CASTYGNPGRQYF,TGTGCCAGCACCTACGGTAACCCAGGGAGGCAGTACTTC
TRBV28,NA,17,TRBJ2-4,TRBD2,CASSLLTSGRAENIQYF,TGTGCCAGCAGTTTACTTACTAGCGGGAGGGCCGAGAACATTCAGTACTTC
TRBV6-2/TRBV6-3,NA,15,TRBJ2-1,TRBD2,CASSAGLADYNEQFF,TGTGCCAGCAGTGCGGGACTAGCGGACTACAATGAGCAGTTCTTC
TRBV11-2,many,16,TRBJ2-3,TRBD2,CASSRLAGEFTDTQYF,TGTGCCAGCAGCCGACTAGCGGGAGAGTTCACAGATACGCAGTATTTT
TRBV6-1,many,14,TRBJ2-7,NA,CASKGGVSSYEQYF,TGTGCCAGCAAGGGGGGGGTGAGCTCCTACGAGCAGTACTTC
TRBV30,many,15,TRBJ2-1,TRBD2,CAWSILAASYNEQFF,TGTGCCTGGAGTATACTAGCGGCCTCTTACAATGAGCAGTTCTTC
TRBV20-1,few,13,TRBJ2-5,TRBD2,CSARPLAGETQYF,TGCAGTGCTAGGCCCCTAGCGGGGGAGACCCAGTACTTC
TRBV29-1,many,13,TRBJ1-2,NA,CSVEDPGEDGYTF,TGCAGCGTTGAAGACCCGGGTGAGGATGGCTACACCTTC
TRBV7-8,NA,15,TRBJ2-7,TRBD2,CASSSQTSGSYEQYF,TGTGCCAGCAGCTCGCAGACTAGCGGGAGTTACGAGCAGTACTTC
TRBV7-2,many,14,TRBJ2-7,TRBD2,CASSFSGGYFEQYF,TGTGCCAGCAGCTTTAGCGGGGGATACTTCGAGCAGTACTTC
TRBV11-2,NA,14,TRBJ2-7,NA,CASSLNSGNYEQYF,TGTGCCAGCAGCTTAAACTCGGGGAACTACGAGCAGTACTTC
TRBV10-3,NA,17,TRBJ2-3,TRBD2,CAISGSLAGGRPDTQYF,TGTGCCATCAGTGGGTCGCTAGCGGGAGGACGTCCAGATACGCAGTATTTT
TRBV28,many,12,TRBJ1-5,NA,CASSGQSEPQHF,TGTGCCAGCAGTGGACAGAGTGAGCCCCAGCATTTT
TRBV4-1,NA,14,TRBJ2-7,NA,CASSQDVGGAAQYF,TGCGCCAGCAGCCAAGATGTGGGGGGTGCAGCGCAGTACTTC
TRBV9,many,13,TRBJ1-2,NA,CASSVVSNYGYTF,TGTGCCAGCAGCGTAGTCAGTAACTATGGCTACACCTTC
TRBV20-1,many,14,TRBJ1-6,TRBD1,CSAGSGTGGSPLHF,TGCAGTGCCGGTTCCGGGACAGGGGGATCACCCCTCCACTTT
TRBV5-1,many,15,TRBJ2-3,TRBD2,CASSGTSVSTDTQYF,TGCGCCAGCAGTGGGACTAGCGTGAGCACAGATACGCAGTATTTT
TRBV3-1,NA,16,TRBJ2-3,TRBD2,CASSGTSGSRADTQYF,TGTGCCAGCAGTGGGACTAGCGGGAGTCGGGCAGATACGCAGTATTTT
TRBV18,many,15,TRBJ1-5,NA,CASSTQGHSNQPQHF,TGTGCCAGCTCAACACAGGGACATAGCAATCAGCCCCAGCATTTT
TRBV12-3/TRBV12-4,NA,16,TRBJ2-1,NA,CASSLWGGRTYNEQFF,TGTGCCAGCAGTTTATGGGGGGGGCGCACCTACAATGAGCAGTTCTTC
TRBV18,few,17,TRBJ2-2,TRBD2,CASSPGLAGANTGELFF,TGTGCCAGCTCACCAGGACTAGCGGGAGCGAACACCGGGGAGCTGTTTTTT
TRBV6-1,NA,16,TRBJ2-1,TRBD1,CASSEQTGGIANEQFF,TGTGCCAGCAGTGAACAGACAGGGGGCATTGCTAATGAGCAGTTCTTC
TRBV7-2,few,19,TRBJ2-3,TRBD1,CASSFRPGQGSYGADTQYF,TGTGCCAGCAGCTTTAGGCCGGGACAGGGGTCGTATGGCGCAGATACGCAGTATTTT
TRBV12-3/TRBV12-4,many,12,TRBJ2-7,NA,CASSLRTYEQYF,TGTGCCAGCAGTTTGCGGACTTACGAGCAGTACTTC
TRBV7-6,many,15,TRBJ1-4,TRBD1,CASSTTTGANEKLFF,TGTGCCAGCAGCACTACGACAGGGGCTAATGAAAAACTGTTTTTT
TRBV29-1,NA,14,TRBJ1-2,NA,CSVVRQEANYGYTF,TGCAGCGTTGTACGCCAGGAAGCTAACTATGGCTACACCTTC
TRBV6-5,few,15,TRBJ2-7,TRBD2,CASSYGLAATGEQYF,TGTGCCAGCAGTTACGGACTAGCGGCAACTGGGGAGCAGTACTTC
TRBV20-1,few,14,TRBJ2-3,TRBD2,CSAPPSGFTDTQYF,TGCAGTGCGCCACCTAGCGGGTTCACAGATACGCAGTATTTT